This T cell receptor (beta chain) was observed in a study of identical twins. Template switching (which added a universal primer site) was used, and cDNA carried unique molecular identifiers. TCRdb used MiXCR to reprocess the 5' RACE reads, holding one entry per CDR3 protein. The table has 400,000 to 550,000 distinct CDR3 sequences, roughly 21% seen once. The CDR3 extends over 15 amino acids. Deletions cut 0 bases from V and 3 bases from J, with 9 bases between. Germline V lookup: CDR1 LGHDT, CDR2 YNNKEL (reference sequence). The same sample was also studied in work on T cells expressing NK-cell markers. Per that study: It was sorted CD3+CD56+NKG2C+, CD3+CD56+NKG2C- and CD3+CD56-NKG2C+ T cells that supplied the TCR beta repertoires. Seven donors tested HCMV-seropositive and one tested seronegative among the eight sequenced.

This TCR was sampled from a woman aged 18 to 35 in good health. The gene calls are TRBV3-1 and TRBJ1-5; no clear D gene. The sequencing sample was made of CD4+ T cells sorted from blood. The CDR3 region has the DNA TGTGCCAGCAGCCAAGAATGGGCGGTCAATCAGCCCCAGCATTTT. The encoded protein is CASSQEWAVNQPQHF.